The T cell receptor beta chain described here comes from a study of cytomegalovirus exposure and HLA in healthy donors. Overall study context: Counted in an early data release were about 80 million unique TCRs from HLA-typed donors.

General study points: With DRB1 most and HLA-C fewest, TCR association rates differed between HLA loci in a later analysis. A later analysis linked a missense DCLRE1C variant to TCR beta V- and J-gene trimming.

This CDR3 has 14 residues. From germline, CDR1 is SGHRS and CDR2 YFSETQ. As for this clone: Its antigen is not known. One end of the junction does not line up with germline, which may come from a read error.

Primers included in the PCR were 60 Vbeta and 13 Jbeta primers. Clones were read by immunoSEQ multiplex PCR, and TCRdb kept only the in-frame ones, dropping some. Found here are around 150,000 clones, 60% to 75% of them singletons; the top ten hold 2.5% to 3%. The source of this sequence is a woman aged 45-65 years in good health and CMV-seropositive. This rearrangement joins TRBV5-1 to TRBJ1-2; tentatively, D is TRBD1 (6 bases). The sample comprised PBMCs. The CDR3 protein is CASRLDSSSAGYTF. CDR3 bases: TGCGCCAGCAGGTTGGACAGTTCCTCAGCTGGCTACACCTTC. The variable domain in full, completed from reference TRBV5-1 and TRBJ1-2, reads KAGVTQTPRYLIKTRGQQVTLSCSPISGHRSVSWYQQTPGQGLQFLFEYFSETQRNKGNFPGRFSGRQFSNSRSEMNVSTLELGDSALYLCASRLDSSSAGYTFGSGTRLTVV.